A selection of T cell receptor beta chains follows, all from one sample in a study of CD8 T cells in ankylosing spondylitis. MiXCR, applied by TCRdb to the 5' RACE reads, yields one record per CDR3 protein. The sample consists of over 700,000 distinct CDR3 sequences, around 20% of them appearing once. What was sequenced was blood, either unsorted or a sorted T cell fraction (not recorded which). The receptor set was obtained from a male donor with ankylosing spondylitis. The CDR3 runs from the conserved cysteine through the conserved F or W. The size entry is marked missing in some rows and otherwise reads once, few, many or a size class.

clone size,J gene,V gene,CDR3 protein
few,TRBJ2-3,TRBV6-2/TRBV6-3,CASSYNQRELADTQYF
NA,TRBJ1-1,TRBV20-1,CSARTDRGSGNTEAFF
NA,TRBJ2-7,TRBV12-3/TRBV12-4,CASSLGQYF
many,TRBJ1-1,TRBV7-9,CASSLAEGGKTEAFF
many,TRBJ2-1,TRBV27,CASSLLTSGGHEQFF
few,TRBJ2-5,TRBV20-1,CSAGGLAETQYF
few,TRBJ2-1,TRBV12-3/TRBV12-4,CASLTGGAYNEQFF
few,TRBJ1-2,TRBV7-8,CASSLVPGGPANYGYTF
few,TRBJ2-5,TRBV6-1,CASKVAGETQYF
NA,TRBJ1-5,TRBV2,CASSDRPYSNQPQHF
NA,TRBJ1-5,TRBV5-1,CASSFSQGDQPQHF
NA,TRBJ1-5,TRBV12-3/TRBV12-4,CASSFREFNQPQHF
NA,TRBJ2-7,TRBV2,CASIPRDLTYEQYF
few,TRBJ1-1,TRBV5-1,CASNTGQGKNTEAFF
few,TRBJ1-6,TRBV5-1,CASKDIMSEDNSPLHF
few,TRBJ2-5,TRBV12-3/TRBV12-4,CASRSGASRETQYF
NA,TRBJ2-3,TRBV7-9,CASSHRDYPDTQYF
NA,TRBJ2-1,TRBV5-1,CASSSRPGQNYNEQFF
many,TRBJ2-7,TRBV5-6,CASSFYSYEQYF
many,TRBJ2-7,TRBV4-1,CASSQGLGDSYEQYF
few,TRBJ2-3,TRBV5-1,CASSLTPGQGQDTQYF
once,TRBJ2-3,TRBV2,CASSGRLAGKTDTQYF
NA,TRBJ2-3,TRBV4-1,CASSQVRGQTDTQYF
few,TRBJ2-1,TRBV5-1,CASSLVDASGVNEQFF
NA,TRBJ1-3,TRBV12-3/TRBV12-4,CASSLGQGVNTIYF
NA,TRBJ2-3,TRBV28,CASAGVPTDTQYF
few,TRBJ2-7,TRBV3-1,CASSQDEGQGYEQYF
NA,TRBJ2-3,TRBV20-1,CSASSGTGRGTQYF
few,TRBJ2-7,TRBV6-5,CASSYSTSFEQYF
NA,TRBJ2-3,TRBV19,CASSSQTGGGQNTQYF
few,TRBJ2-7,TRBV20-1,CSARDGQRLEQYF
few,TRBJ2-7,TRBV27,CASSAHREGGYEQYF